Listed below are T cell receptor beta chains from one sample, sequenced in a study of cytomegalovirus exposure and HLA in healthy donors. The assay was immunoSEQ multiplex PCR, and TCRdb's table has in-frame clones only and misses some. The data show approximately 75,000 clones, with 66% seen just once and about 20% held by the top ten. Sequenced sample: PBMCs. The receptor source for this set is a man aged 40-49 years in good health and CMV-seropositive. The CDR3 runs from the conserved cysteine through the conserved F or W. D genes are given only for firm matches. Where a row states a size, it is once, few, many or the class of an expanded clone; other rows omit it.

clone_size | j_call | d_call | v_call | cdr3_aa | cdr3_nt
NA | TRBJ2-7 | NA | TRBV10-3 | CAISLTGSYEQYF | TGTGCCATCAGTTTAACAGGTTCCTACGAGCAGTACTTC
few | TRBJ1-5 | NA | TRBV7-2 | CASSSGRGANQPQHF | TGTGCCAGCAGCTCAGGGCGTGGGGCAAATCAGCCCCAGCATTTT
few | TRBJ2-2 | NA | TRBV7-9 | CASSQDFAGELFF | TGTGCCAGCAGCCAGGACTTTGCGGGGGAGCTGTTTTTT
NA | TRBJ1-1 | NA | TRBV5-6 | CASSLEFNTEAFF | TGTGCCAGCAGCTTAGAGTTTAACACTGAAGCTTTCTTT
few | TRBJ1-5 | TRBD1 | TRBV6-4 | CASSPTGEQPQHF | TGTGCCAGCAGCCCGACAGGGGAGCAGCCCCAGCATTTT
few | TRBJ1-1 | NA | TRBV5-1 | CASTYAGGTEAFF | TGCGCCAGCACATACGCCGGGGGGACTGAAGCTTTCTTT
few | TRBJ1-5 | NA | TRBV6-1 | CASSGDQPQHF | TGTGCCAGCAGCGGTGATCAGCCCCAGCATTTT
NA | TRBJ1-5 | TRBD1 | TRBV7-9 | CASSGGGQGGNQPQHF | TGTGCCAGCAGCGGGGGGGGACAGGGTGGAAATCAGCCCCAGCATTTT
NA | TRBJ2-7 | NA | TRBV7-2 | CASSFLEVHEQYF | TGTGCCAGCAGCTTTTTAGAGGTGCACGAGCAGTACTTC
NA | TRBJ1-6 | TRBD1 | TRBV4-1 | CASSQTGTGANSPLHF | TGCGCCAGCAGCCAAACCGGGACAGGGGCCAATTCACCCCTCCACTTT
NA | TRBJ1-1 | TRBD1 | TRBV27 | CASSLIRGQGANTEAFF | TGTGCCAGCAGTTTAATCAGGGGGCAGGGCGCGAACACTGAAGCTTTCTTT
NA | TRBJ2-7 | NA | TRBV10-3 | CAISGTESYEQYF | TGTGCCATCAGTGGGACTGAGTCCTACGAGCAGTACTTC
NA | TRBJ2-5 | NA | TRBV30 | CAWSVVEGARWETQYF | TGTGCCTGGAGTGTAGTGGAGGGGGCTAGGTGGGAGACCCAGTACTTC
NA | TRBJ2-5 | TRBD2 | TRBV11-2 | CASSLDIRLAGGRETQYF | TGTGCCAGCAGCTTAGATATCAGGCTAGCGGGGGGGCGAGAGACCCAGTACTTC
NA | TRBJ2-7 | NA | TRBV10-3 | CAIRQQGSRYEQYF | TGTGCCATCAGGCAACAGGGTTCGAGATACGAGCAGTACTTC
few | TRBJ1-2 | TRBD1 | TRBV5-6 | CASSRDRPGYGYTF | TGTGCCAGCAGCCGGGACAGGCCGGGCTATGGCTACACCTTC
NA | TRBJ2-3 | TRBD2 | TRBV4-2 | CASSLGLAGASVTDTQYF | TGTGCCAGCAGCCTCGGACTAGCGGGGGCCAGTGTTACAGATACGCAGTATTTT
NA | TRBJ1-2 | TRBD1 | TRBV30 | CAWNVGQGKGYGYTF | TGTGCCTGGAACGTGGGACAGGGGAAGGGCTATGGCTACACCTTC
NA | TRBJ1-4 | TRBD1 | TRBV5-6 | CASSRRTGQGNEKLFF | TGTGCCAGCAGCCGAAGGACCGGACAGGGGAATGAAAAACTGTTTTTT
NA | TRBJ2-7 | NA | TRBV2 | CASRNDGAYEQYF | TGTGCCAGCAGGAACGACGGAGCCTACGAGCAGTACTTC
few | TRBJ1-1 | NA | TRBV5-8 | CASSLGRRQAFF | TGTGCCAGCAGCTTGGGTAGGAGACAAGCTTTCTTT
NA | TRBJ1-6 | NA | TRBV5-4 | CASSLSGAAPLHF | TGTGCCAGCAGCTTGAGTGGGGCGGCACCCCTCCACTTT
once | TRBJ1-1 | NA | TRBV7-9 | CASSSGLMNTEAFF | TGTGCCAGCAGCTCGGGACTTATGAACACTGAAGCTTTCTTT
NA | TRBJ1-2 | NA | TRBV6-5 | CASSYSYERSYGYTF | TGTGCCAGCAGTTACTCGTACGAAAGGAGCTATGGCTACACCTTC
NA | TRBJ2-7 | NA | TRBV18 | CASSPSGNLGYEQYF | TGTGCCAGCTCACCTTCCGGGAACCTTGGGTACGAGCAGTACTTC
NA | TRBJ2-7 | NA | TRBV4-1 | CASSLTGGPTYEQYF | TGCGCCAGCAGCCTAACGGGGGGCCCAACCTACGAGCAGTACTTC
NA | TRBJ1-1 | TRBD1 | TRBV9 | CASSPRTGVVTEAFF | TGTGCCAGCAGCCCGAGGACAGGGGTGGTCACTGAAGCTTTCTTT
few | TRBJ1-4 | NA | TRBV19 | CASSDQGGFEEKLFF | TGTGCCAGTAGTGATCAGGGAGGATTTGAGGAAAAACTGTTTTTT
few | TRBJ2-2 | TRBD2 | TRBV5-1 | CASSLGLASTGELFF | TGCGCCAGCAGCTTGGGACTAGCGTCCACCGGGGAGCTGTTTTTT